The 21 T cell receptor beta chains reported below all come from one sample, sequenced in a study of T cell responses to AZD1222 COVID-19 vaccine. Some clones are missing from TCRdb's copy, which holds only in-frame ones; the method was immunoSEQ multiplex PCR. The table records 95,000 to 150,000 clones, about 91% of them present only once. Sequenced here: peripheral blood, sampled on day 0 of AZD1222 vaccination. These receptors all come from an adult in good health.

The rearrangement joins TRBV11-3 to TRBJ2-2, with D perhaps TRBD2 (6 bases). The CDR3 consists of 13 residues. The V gene lost 5 bases and the J gene lost 6 bases, with 10 bases spanning the gap. CDR1 is SGHNT, CDR2 YENEEA, per germline. CDR3: CASSVAAAGELFF. The CDR3 nucleotides are TGTGCCAGCAGCGTAGCGGCGGCCGGGGAGCTGTTTTTT. The complete variable domain, with remaining parts taken from reference TRBV11-3 and TRBJ2-2, reads EAGVVQSPRYKIIEKKQPVAFWCNPISGHNTLYWYLQNLGQGPELLIRYENEEAVDDSQLPKDRFSAERLKGVDSTLKIQPAELGDSAVYLCASSVAAAGELFFGEGSRLTVL.

This clone came up once. The chain carries TRBV3-1 (or the pseudogene TRBV3-2) and TRBJ1-2; D is possibly TRBD1 (5 bases). The germline V gene has CDR1 LGHDT and CDR2 YNNKEL (reference sequence). This CDR3 has 15 residues. The ends were cut back, 8 bases at V and 7 bases at J, with 23 bases in the middle. Written as DNA, the CDR3 is TGTGCCAGCTTACGAAAGGGCGGGGGACCGGGTGGCTACACCTTC. Amino acids: CASLRKGGGPGGYTF.

The V gene is TRBV6-5, the J gene TRBJ1-5; D is unresolved. The CDR3 is made up of 12 amino acids. V was cut by 11 bases and J by 6 bases, with 14 bases left in between. Germline assignment: CDR1 MNHEY and CDR2 SVGAGI. CDR3 sequence: CAARKQSQPQHF. In nucleotides, the CDR3 is TGTGCCGCCCGAAAACAAAGTCAGCCCCAGCATTTT.

The rearrangement joins TRBV24-1 to TRBJ2-3; D might be TRBD1 (5 bases). The CDR3 has 16 residues. Germline CDR1 KGHDR, CDR2 SFDVKD. The V end was cut by 4 bases, the J end by 3 bases, with 16 bases between. The CDR3 sequence is CATSDFDRDGTDTQYF. The CDR3 region has the DNA TGTGCCACCAGTGACTTCGACAGAGACGGGACAGATACGCAGTATTTT.

The chain links TRBV6-5 to TRBJ2-7, with D maybe TRBD2 (6 bases). Trimming removed 6 bases from V and 5 bases from J, with 11 bases in between. The CDR3 runs to 12 residues. The germline gives CDR1 MNHEY, CDR2 SVGAGI. The CDR3 spells CASRSGLNEQYF. For the CDR3, the DNA is TGTGCCAGCAGATCGGGACTCAACGAGCAGTACTTC.

This clone came up once. This chain connects TRBV3-1 (or the pseudogene TRBV3-2) to TRBJ2-5; 11 bases are a match to TRBD2. V dropped 4 bases and J dropped 5; count of bases not matched to a gene: 27. The CDR3 loop spans 22 amino acids. Germline V gene data show CDR1 as LGHDT and CDR2 as YNNKEL (reference sequence). CDR3 region: CASSLQLGGLAGGSVFIETQYF. The CDR3 coding sequence is TGTGCCAGCAGCCTCCAACTCGGAGGGCTAGCGGGGGGTTCAGTTTTTATTGAGACCCAGTACTTC.

V usage is TRBV23-1 and J usage is TRBJ2-1; 7 bases map to TRBD1. TRBV23-1 is an ORF for which the function is uncertain. CDR3 length: 17 residues. V shed 4 bases, J shed 4 bases, and the junction held 13 bases outside the gene matches. As DNA, the CDR3 is TGCGCCAGCAGTCGGACAGGTCGCCACCTACAATACAATGAGCAGTTCTTC. Translation: CASSRTGRHLQYNEQFF.

This rearrangement joins TRBV6-6 to TRBJ1-2, with 12 nucleotides matching TRBD1. CDR1 is MNHNY and CDR2 is SVGAGI in the germline V gene (reference sequence). There are 15 residues in the CDR3. V shed 4 bases, J shed 2 bases, and the junction held 2 bases outside the gene matches. CDR3 bases: TGTGCCAGCAGTTCCGGGACAGGGGGCAACTATGGCTACACCTTC. It yields the protein CASSSGTGGNYGYTF.

The V and J genes are TRBV2 and TRBJ1-4; 7 bases fit TRBD1. CDR3 size: 16 residues. After removal of 5 bases from V and 2 bases from J, the junction contained 8 bases not matched to a gene. In germline, CDR1 is SNHLY, CDR2 FYNNEI. The CDR3 loop is CASSSDRIETNEKLFF. The CDR3 nucleotides are TGTGCCAGCAGTTCGGACAGGATAGAGACTAATGAAAAACTGTTTTTT.

This chain links TRBV7-2 with TRBJ1-2, with D maybe TRBD1 (6 bases). The germline V gene has CDR1 SGHTA and CDR2 FQGNSA. The germline V and J ends were trimmed by 5 bases and 8 bases, with 27 bases remaining between them. The CDR3 runs 17 residues. The CDR3 loop reads CASSLGTGREVGGGYTF. In DNA form, the CDR3 reads TGTGCCAGCAGCCTCGGAACAGGGAGAGAAGTCGGGGGCGGCTACACCTTC.

The V gene is TRBV29-1, the J gene TRBJ1-2; the D is unclear. With 7 bases removed from V and 2 bases from J, the gap between germline ends came to 20 bases. CDR1 SQVTM and CDR2 ANQGSEA come from the germline V gene. The CDR3 is 15 residues long. CDR3: CSGLVKGTVNYGYTF. Written as DNA, the CDR3 is TGCAGCGGCCTCGTTAAGGGAACTGTAAACTATGGCTACACCTTC.

A single count supports this clone. The J gene is TRBJ2-7, the V gene TRBV2, with a weak D call TRBD1 (6 bases). Germline V lookup: CDR1 SNHLY, CDR2 FYNNEI. V lost 5 bases and J lost 3, with 17 bases in between. The CDR3 is made up of 15 amino acids. CDR3 residues: CASSPDRFRSYEQYF. The CDR3 DNA follows: TGTGCCAGCAGTCCCGACAGGTTCCGGAGCTACGAGCAGTACTTC.

V is TRBV18 and J is TRBJ1-2; 7 bases match TRBD1. With V trimmed by 3 bases and J by 4 bases, 11 bases remained unmatched. This CDR3 is 16 amino acids long. Germline CDR1 and CDR2: KGHSH and LQKENI. In DNA form, the CDR3 reads TGTGCCAGCTCACCTACCATTGAGGGGGCGGGCTATGGCTACACCTTC. It specifies CASSPTIEGAGYGYTF.

The chain combines TRBV7-2 with TRBJ2-1; 8 nucleotides agree with TRBD2. The J segment lost 0 bases and the V segment lost 5 bases, leaving 6 bases of the junction unmatched. This CDR3 is built from 16 residues. Germline V gives CDR1 SGHTA, CDR2 FQGNSA. The CDR3 loop is CASSISGASSYNEQFF. The CDR3 DNA reads as TGTGCCAGCAGCATTAGCGGGGCCAGCTCCTACAATGAGCAGTTCTTC.

The chain combines TRBV7-6 with TRBJ2-5; no definite D call. CDR1 is SGHVS and CDR2 is FNYEAQ in the germline V gene. The CDR3 extends over 14 amino acids. Trimming pared 1 base from V and 5 bases from J, leaving 11 bases between. CDR3 sequence: CASSLGPPSETQYF. The CDR3, as DNA: TGTGCCAGCAGCTTAGGACCCCCCAGTGAGACCCAGTACTTC.

The chain recombines TRBV11-2 with TRBJ2-7; weak D call: TRBD2 (5 bases). Between the trimmed V and J ends, which lost 1 base and 1 base, there was a span of 11 bases. The CDR3 totals 15 residues. The germline V gene has CDR1 SGHAT and CDR2 FQNNGV. CDR3 nucleotide sequence: TGTGCCAGCAGCTTAGGAGGCGGGCAATCCTACGAGCAGTACTTC. Protein sequence: CASSLGGGQSYEQYF.

This chain joins TRBV4-2 and TRBJ2-2; D ambiguous. Trimming pared 0 bases from V and 6 bases from J, leaving 5 bases between. Germline CDR1 reads LGHNA; CDR2 reads YNFKEQ. The CDR3 is 13 amino acids. The CDR3 is CASSQDQAGELFF. In DNA, the CDR3 is TGTGCCAGCAGCCAAGATCAGGCCGGGGAGCTGTTTTTT.

The chain carries TRBV11-2 and TRBJ1-2; no definite D call. The germline V and J ends were trimmed by 3 bases and 4 bases, with 12 bases remaining between them. The CDR3 consists of 14 residues. Germline-derived CDR1 and CDR2 are SGHAT and FQNNGV. For the CDR3, the DNA is TGTGCCAGCAGCTTGTCAGACGGAGGCTATGGCTACACCTTC. This encodes CASSLSDGGYGYTF.

The V and J genes are TRBV4-2 and TRBJ1-3; D gene uncertain. This CDR3 is built from 13 residues. V shed 0 bases and J shed 3 bases, with 3 bases lying between them. CDR1 is LGHNA, CDR2 YNFKEQ, per germline. The chain's CDR3 is CASSQEGGNTIYF. For the CDR3, the DNA is TGTGCCAGCAGCCAAGAGGGTGGAAACACCATATATTTT.

The rearrangement joins TRBV7-6 to TRBJ2-7; the match to TRBD2 covers 15 bases. The CDR3 length is 19 residues. The V and J ends lost 2 bases and 2 bases, in that order; junction bases with no gene match: 10. CDR1 and CDR2 (germline): SGHVS, FNYEAQ. The CDR3 loop reads CASSLFPPGTSGGTYEQYF. The CDR3 bases are TGTGCCAGCAGCTTATTTCCTCCGGGGACTAGCGGGGGGACCTACGAGCAGTACTTC.

The rearrangement uses TRBV7-8 and TRBJ1-6, with D possibly being TRBD1 (5 bases). Germline V gives CDR1 SGHVS, CDR2 FQNEAQ. V shed 0 bases and J shed 10 bases, with 13 bases lying between them. CDR3 length: 15 residues. The CDR3: CASSLAGGGYSPLHF. CDR3 in DNA: TGTGCCAGCAGCTTAGCGGGCGGGGGGTACTCACCCCTCCACTTT.